This T cell receptor (beta chain) was identified in a study of T-cell memory formation after mild COVID-19. Study as a whole: TCR clusters showed largely donor specificity. General study points: Among clones contracting day 15 to 85, CD4/CD8 was balanced, whereas later expanders leaned CD4+.

Regarding this clonotype: As yet, its antigen is unknown.

Constant-segment-primed 5'RACE gave TCR alpha and TCR beta cDNA libraries with sample barcodes and UMIs. Each CDR3 protein is one row after TCRdb ran MiXCR on the 5' RACE reads. The sample includes hundreds of thousands of distinct CDR3 sequences, approximately 18% seen only once; the top ten take 20% to 25%. The V end was cut by 5 bases, the J end by 3 bases, with 14 bases between. This CDR3 has 14 residues. CDR1 is SGHTA, CDR2 FQGNSA, per germline. The chain employs TRBV7-2 and TRBJ2-7; D gene uncertain. The sequencing input was PBMCs or a T cell subset sorted from them (not recorded which). The receptor's source is a young man who had mild COVID-19 (a few samples of this study predate the infection). Cell type and time point are not known. The CDR3 sequence is CASSIMTANYEQYF. In DNA, the CDR3 is TGTGCCAGCAGCATCATGACTGCCAACTACGAGCAGTACTTC.